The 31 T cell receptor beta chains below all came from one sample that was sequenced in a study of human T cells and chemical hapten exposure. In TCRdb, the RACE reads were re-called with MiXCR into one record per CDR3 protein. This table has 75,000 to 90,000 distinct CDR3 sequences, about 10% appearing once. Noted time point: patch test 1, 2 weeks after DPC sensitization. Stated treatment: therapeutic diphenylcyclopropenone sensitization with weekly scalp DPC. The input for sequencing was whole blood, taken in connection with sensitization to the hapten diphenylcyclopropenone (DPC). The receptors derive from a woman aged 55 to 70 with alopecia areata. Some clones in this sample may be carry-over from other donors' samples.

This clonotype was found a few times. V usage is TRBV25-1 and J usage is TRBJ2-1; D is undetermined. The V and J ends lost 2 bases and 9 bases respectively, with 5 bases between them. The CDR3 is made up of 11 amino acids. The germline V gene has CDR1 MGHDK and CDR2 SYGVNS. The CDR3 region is CASSERFEQFF. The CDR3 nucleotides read TGTGCCAGCAGTGAACGGTTTGAGCAGTTCTTC.

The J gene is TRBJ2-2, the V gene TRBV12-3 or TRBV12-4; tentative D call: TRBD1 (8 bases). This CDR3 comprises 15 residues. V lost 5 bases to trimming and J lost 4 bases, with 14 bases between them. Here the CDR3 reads CASSPNRGGTGELFF. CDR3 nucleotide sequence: TGTGCCAGCAGTCCCAACAGGGGGGGCACCGGGGAGCTGTTTTTT.

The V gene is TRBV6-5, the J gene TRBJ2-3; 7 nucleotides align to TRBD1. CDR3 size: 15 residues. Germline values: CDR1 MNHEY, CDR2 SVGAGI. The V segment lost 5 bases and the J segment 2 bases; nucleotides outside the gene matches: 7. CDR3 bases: TGTGCCAGCAGTACCGGGACAGAACACACAGATACGCAGTATTTT. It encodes CASSTGTEHTDTQYF.

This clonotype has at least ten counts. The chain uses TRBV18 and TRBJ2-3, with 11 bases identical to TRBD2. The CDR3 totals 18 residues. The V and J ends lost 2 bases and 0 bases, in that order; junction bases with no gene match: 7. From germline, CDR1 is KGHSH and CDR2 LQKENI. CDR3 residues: CASSPETSGGLSTDTQYF. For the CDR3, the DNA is TGTGCCAGCTCACCAGAAACTAGCGGGGGCCTAAGCACAGATACGCAGTATTTT.

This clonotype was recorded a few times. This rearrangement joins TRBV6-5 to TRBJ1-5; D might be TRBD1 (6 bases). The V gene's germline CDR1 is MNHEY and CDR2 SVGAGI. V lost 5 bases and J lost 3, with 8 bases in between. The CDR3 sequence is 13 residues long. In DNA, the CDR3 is TGTGCCAGCAGTCGACAGGCCAATCAGCCCCAGCATTTT. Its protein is CASSRQANQPQHF.

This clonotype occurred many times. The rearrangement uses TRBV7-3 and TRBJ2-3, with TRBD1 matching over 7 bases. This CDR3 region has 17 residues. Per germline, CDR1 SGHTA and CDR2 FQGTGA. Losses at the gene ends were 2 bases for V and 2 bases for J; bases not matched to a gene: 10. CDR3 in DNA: TGTGCCAGCAGCTTAGCCCCCACAGGGGTCCTCACAGATACGCAGTATTTT. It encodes CASSLAPTGVLTDTQYF.

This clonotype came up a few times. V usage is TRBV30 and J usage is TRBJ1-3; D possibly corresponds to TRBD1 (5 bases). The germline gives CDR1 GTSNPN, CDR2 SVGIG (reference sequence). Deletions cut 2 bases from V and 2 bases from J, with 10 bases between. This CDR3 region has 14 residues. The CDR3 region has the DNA TGTGCCTGGAGTAAGGGGACTGCTGGAAACACCATATATTTT. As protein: CAWSKGTAGNTIYF. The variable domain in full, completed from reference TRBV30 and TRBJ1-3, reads SQTIHQWPATLVQPVGSPLSLECTVEGTSNPNLYWYRQAAGRGLQLLFYSVGIGQISSEVPQNLSASRPQDRQFILSSKKLLLSDSGFYLCAWSKGTAGNTIYFGEGSWLTVV.

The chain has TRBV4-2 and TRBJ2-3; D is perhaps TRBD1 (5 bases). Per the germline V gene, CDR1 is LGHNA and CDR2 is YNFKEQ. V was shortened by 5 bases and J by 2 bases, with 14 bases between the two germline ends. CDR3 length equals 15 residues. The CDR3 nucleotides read TGTGCCAGCAGCTTGCAGGGTAGTTACACAGATACGCAGTATTTT. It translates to CASSLQGSYTDTQYF.

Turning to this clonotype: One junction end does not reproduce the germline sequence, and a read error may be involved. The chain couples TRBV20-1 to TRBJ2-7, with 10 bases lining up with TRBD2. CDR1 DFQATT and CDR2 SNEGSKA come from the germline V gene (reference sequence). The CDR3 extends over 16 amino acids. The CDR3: CNAHNRLAGSTYEQYF. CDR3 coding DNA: TGCAATGCTCACAATAGACTAGCGGGTTCTACCTACGAGCAGTACTTC.

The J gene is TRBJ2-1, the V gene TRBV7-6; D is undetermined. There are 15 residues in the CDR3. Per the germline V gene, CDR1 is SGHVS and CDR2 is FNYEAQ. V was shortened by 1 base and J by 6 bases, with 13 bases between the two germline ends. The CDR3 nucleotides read TGTGCCAGCAGCTTAGAAGGTGGGCCGATCAATGAGCAGTTCTTC. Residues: CASSLEGGPINEQFF. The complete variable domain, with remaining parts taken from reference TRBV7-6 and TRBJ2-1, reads GAGVSQSPRYKVTKRGQDVALRCDPISGHVSLYWYRQALGQGPEFLTYFNYEAQQDKSGLPNDRFSAERPEGSISTLTIQRTEQRDSAMYRCASSLEGGPINEQFFGPGTRLTVL.

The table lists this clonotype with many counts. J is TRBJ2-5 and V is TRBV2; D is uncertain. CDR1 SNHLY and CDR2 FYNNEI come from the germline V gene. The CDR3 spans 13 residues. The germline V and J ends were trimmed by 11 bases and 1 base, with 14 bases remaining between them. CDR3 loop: CAGDSEVQETQYF. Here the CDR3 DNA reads TGTGCCGGAGATTCAGAAGTCCAAGAGACCCAGTACTTC.

The CDR3 sequence is CSAREGPYLAGELFF. The CDR3 nucleotides are TGCAGTGCTAGAGAGGGACCATACCTAGCCGGGGAGCTGTTTTTT. The genes are TRBV20-1 and TRBJ2-2, with D perhaps matching TRBD1 or TRBD2 (5 bases each). Germline lookup yields CDR1 DFQATT and CDR2 SNEGSKA (reference sequence). CDR3 length: 15 residues. Trimming pared 0 bases from V and 6 bases from J, leaving 14 bases between.

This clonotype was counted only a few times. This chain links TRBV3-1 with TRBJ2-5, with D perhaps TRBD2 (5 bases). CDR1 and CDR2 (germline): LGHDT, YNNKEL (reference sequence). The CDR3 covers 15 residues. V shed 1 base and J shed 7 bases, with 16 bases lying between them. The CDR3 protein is CASSQGTGPSGTQYF. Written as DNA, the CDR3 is TGTGCCAGCAGCCAAGGGACTGGCCCCAGCGGGACCCAGTACTTC.

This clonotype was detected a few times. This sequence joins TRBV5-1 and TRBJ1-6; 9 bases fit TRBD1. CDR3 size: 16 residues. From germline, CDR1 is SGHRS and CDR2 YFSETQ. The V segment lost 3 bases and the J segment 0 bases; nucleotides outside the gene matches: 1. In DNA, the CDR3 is TGCGCCAGCAGCTCGGGACAGGGCTCCTATAATTCACCCCTCCACTTT. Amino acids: CASSSGQGSYNSPLHF.

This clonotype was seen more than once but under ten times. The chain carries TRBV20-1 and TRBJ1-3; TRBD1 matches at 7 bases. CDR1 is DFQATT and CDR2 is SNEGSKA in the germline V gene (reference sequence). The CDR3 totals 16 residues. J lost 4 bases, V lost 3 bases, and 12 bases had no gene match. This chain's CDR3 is CSASDPQGPRGNTIYF. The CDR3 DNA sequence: TGCAGTGCTAGCGACCCACAGGGGCCGCGGGGAAACACCATATATTTT.

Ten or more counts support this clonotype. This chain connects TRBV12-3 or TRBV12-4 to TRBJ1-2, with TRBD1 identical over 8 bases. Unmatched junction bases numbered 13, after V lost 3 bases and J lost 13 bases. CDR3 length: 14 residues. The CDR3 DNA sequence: TGTGCCAGCAGTTTTGTGAACGGACAGGGTATGAGCACCTTC. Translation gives CASSFVNGQGMSTF.

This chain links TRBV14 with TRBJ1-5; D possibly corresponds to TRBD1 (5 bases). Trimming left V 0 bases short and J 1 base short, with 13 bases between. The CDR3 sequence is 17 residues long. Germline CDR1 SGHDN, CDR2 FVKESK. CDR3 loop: CASSQDRAGRSNQPQHF. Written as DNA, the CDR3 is TGTGCCAGCAGCCAAGATAGGGCAGGGAGGAGCAATCAGCCCCAGCATTTT.

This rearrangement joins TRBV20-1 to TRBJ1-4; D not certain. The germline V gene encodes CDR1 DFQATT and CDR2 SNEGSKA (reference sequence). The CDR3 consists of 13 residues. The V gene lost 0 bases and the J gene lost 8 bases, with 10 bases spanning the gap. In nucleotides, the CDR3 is TGCAGTGCTAGAGATTCTCACAGCGAAAAACTGTTTTTT. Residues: CSARDSHSEKLFF.

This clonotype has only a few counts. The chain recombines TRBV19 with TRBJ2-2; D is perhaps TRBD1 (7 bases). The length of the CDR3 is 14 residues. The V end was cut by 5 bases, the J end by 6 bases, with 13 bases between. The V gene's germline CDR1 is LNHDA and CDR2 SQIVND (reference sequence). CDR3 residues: CASSVQGGSGELFF. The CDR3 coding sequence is TGTGCCAGTAGTGTCCAGGGGGGATCCGGGGAGCTGTTTTTT.

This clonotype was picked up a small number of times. The CDR3 DNA reads TGCAGCGTTGGTTTACAGGGCAATCAGCCCCAGCATTTT. It is translated as CSVGLQGNQPQHF. The rearrangement links TRBV29-1 to TRBJ1-5, with D maybe TRBD1 (5 bases). The germline gives CDR1 SQVTM, CDR2 ANQGSEA. The CDR3 consists of 13 residues. The ends were cut back, 4 bases at V and 2 bases at J, with 9 bases in the middle. Drawing the rest from reference TRBV29-1 and TRBJ1-5, the complete variable domain is SAVISQKPSRDICQRGTSLTIQCQVDSQVTMMFWYRQQPGQSLTLIATANQGSEATYESGFVIDKFPISRPNLTFSTLTVSNMSPEDSSIYLCSVGLQGNQPQHFGDGTRLSIL.

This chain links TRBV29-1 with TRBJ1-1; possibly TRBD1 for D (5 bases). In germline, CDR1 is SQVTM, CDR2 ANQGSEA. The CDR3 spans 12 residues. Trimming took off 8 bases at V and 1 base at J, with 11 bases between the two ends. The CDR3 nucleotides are TGCAGCACCAGCCAGGGGAACACTGAAGCTTTCTTT. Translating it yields CSTSQGNTEAFF. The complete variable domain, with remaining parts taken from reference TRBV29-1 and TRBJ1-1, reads SAVISQKPSRDICQRGTSLTIQCQVDSQVTMMFWYRQQPGQSLTLIATANQGSEATYESGFVIDKFPISRPNLTFSTLTVSNMSPEDSSIYLCSTSQGNTEAFFGQGTRLTVV.

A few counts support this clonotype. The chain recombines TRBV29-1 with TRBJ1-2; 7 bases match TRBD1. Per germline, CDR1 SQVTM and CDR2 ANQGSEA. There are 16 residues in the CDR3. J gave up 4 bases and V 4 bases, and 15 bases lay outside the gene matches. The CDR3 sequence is CSVGPGYTGASYGYTF. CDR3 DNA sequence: TGCAGCGTTGGCCCCGGGTATACAGGGGCAAGCTATGGCTACACCTTC.

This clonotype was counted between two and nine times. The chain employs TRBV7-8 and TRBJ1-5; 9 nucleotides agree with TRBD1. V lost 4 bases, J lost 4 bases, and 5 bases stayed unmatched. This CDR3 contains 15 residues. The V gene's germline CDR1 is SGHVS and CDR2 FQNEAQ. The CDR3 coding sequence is TGTGCCAGCAGCTCCTACAGGGGGCCGAATCAGCCCCAGCATTTT. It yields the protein CASSSYRGPNQPQHF.

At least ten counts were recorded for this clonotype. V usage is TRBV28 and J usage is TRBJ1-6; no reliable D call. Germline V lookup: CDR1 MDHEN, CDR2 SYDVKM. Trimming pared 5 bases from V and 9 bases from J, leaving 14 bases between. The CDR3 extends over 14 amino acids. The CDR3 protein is CASSRGRLGSPLHF. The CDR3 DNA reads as TGTGCCAGCAGTCGCGGGAGACTAGGTTCACCCCTCCACTTT. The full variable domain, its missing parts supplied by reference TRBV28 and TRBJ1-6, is DVKVTQSSRYLVKRTGEKVFLECVQDMDHENMFWYRQDPGLGLRLIYFSYDVKMKEKGDIPEGYSVSREKKERFSLILESASTNQTSMYLCASSRGRLGSPLHFGNGTRLTVT.

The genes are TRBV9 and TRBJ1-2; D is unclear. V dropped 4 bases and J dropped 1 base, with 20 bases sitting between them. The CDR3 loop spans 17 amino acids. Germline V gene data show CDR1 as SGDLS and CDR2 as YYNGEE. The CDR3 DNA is TGTGCCAGCAGCACCACCCCCTACCTTGACGGTAACTATGGCTACACCTTC. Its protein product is CASSTTPYLDGNYGYTF. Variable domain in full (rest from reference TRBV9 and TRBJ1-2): DSGVTQTPKHLITATGQRVTLRCSPRSGDLSVYWYQQSLDQGLQFLIQYYNGEERAKGNILERFSAQQFPDLHSELNLSSLELGDSALYFCASSTTPYLDGNYGYTFGSGTRLTVV.

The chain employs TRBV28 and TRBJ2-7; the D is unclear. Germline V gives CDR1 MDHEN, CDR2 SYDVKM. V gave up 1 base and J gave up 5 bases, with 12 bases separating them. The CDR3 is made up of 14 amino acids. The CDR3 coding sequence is TGTGCCAGCAGTTTATCCCACTTTAGGGACGAGCAGTACTTC. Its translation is CASSLSHFRDEQYF. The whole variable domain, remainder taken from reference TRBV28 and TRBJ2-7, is DVKVTQSSRYLVKRTGEKVFLECVQDMDHENMFWYRQDPGLGLRLIYFSYDVKMKEKGDIPEGYSVSREKKERFSLILESASTNQTSMYLCASSLSHFRDEQYFGPGTRLTVT.

CDR3 DNA: TGCAGCGCCGCCCGCCGGAGTTATGGCTACACCTTC. Translating it yields CSAARRSYGYTF. The chain combines TRBV29-1 with TRBJ1-2; D is ambiguous. The CDR3 loop spans 12 amino acids. CDR1 SQVTM and CDR2 ANQGSEA come from the germline V gene. V was clipped by 7 bases and J by 5 bases, with 14 bases between them.

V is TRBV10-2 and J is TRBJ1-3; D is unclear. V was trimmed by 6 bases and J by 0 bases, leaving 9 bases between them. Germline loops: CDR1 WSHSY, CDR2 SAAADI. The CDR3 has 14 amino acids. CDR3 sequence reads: CASRNKSSGNTIYF. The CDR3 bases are TGCGCCAGCAGAAACAAGAGCTCTGGAAACACCATATATTTT.

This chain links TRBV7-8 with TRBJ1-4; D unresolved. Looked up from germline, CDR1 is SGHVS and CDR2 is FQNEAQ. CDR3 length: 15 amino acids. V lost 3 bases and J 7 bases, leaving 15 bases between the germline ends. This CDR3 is CASSFKGVEGEKLFF. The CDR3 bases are TGTGCCAGCAGCTTTAAGGGCGTTGAGGGTGAAAAACTGTTTTTT.

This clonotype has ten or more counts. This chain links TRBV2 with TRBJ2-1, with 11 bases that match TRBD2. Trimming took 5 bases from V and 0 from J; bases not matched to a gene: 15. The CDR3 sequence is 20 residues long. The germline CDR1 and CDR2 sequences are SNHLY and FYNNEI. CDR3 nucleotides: TGTGCCAGCAGTATCCCGGGGGGACTAGCGGATAAAACCTCCTACAATGAGCAGTTCTTC. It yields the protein CASSIPGGLADKTSYNEQFF.

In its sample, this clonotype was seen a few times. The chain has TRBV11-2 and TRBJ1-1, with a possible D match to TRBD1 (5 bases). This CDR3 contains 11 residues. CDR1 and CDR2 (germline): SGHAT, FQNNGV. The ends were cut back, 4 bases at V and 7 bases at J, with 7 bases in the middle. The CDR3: CASSSTDEAFF. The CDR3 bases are TGTGCCAGCAGCTCGACAGATGAAGCTTTCTTT. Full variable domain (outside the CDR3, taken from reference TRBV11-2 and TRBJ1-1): EAGVAQSPRYKIIEKRQSVAFWCNPISGHATLYWYQQILGQGPKLLIQFQNNGVVDDSQLPKDRFSAERLKGVDSTLKIQPAKLEDSAVYLCASSSTDEAFFGQGTRLTVV.